A single sample is the source of the 23 T cell receptor beta chains below, sequenced in a study of cytomegalovirus exposure and HLA in healthy donors. This PCR relied on a set of 60 Vbeta primers and 13 Jbeta primers. Profiling relied on immunoSEQ multiplex PCR, and the TCRdb table lists in-frame clones only, not all of them. The table lists 60,000 to 65,000 clones. The sequencing sample was made of PBMCs. The receptor set was obtained from a young woman in good health and CMV-seronegative.

V usage is TRBV5-1 and J usage is TRBJ1-1; D unclear. Germline CDR1 and CDR2: SGHRS and YFSETQ. The V gene lost 9 bases and the J gene lost 1 base, with 13 bases spanning the gap. The CDR3 is 13 residues long. This CDR3 reads CATREAPNTEAFF. In nucleotides, the CDR3 is TGCGCCACCCGGGAGGCCCCGAACACTGAAGCTTTCTTT.

This chain uses TRBV15 with TRBJ2-3, with TRBD1 identical over 7 bases. Germline CDR1 and CDR2: LNHNV and YYDKDF (reference sequence). Unmatched junction bases numbered 10, after V lost 5 bases and J lost 5 bases. The CDR3 runs to 15 residues. The CDR3 DNA sequence: TGTGCCACCAGCCCGTTGAAAAGGGGGCAAGATACGCAGTATTTT. Translation gives CATSPLKRGQDTQYF.

The gene calls are TRBV10-2 and TRBJ1-2, with no clear D. Trimming removed 0 bases from V and 3 bases from J, with 5 bases in between. Germline V gives CDR1 WSHSY, CDR2 SAAADI. This CDR3 comprises 13 residues. CDR3 loop: CASSESPYYGYTF. CDR3 in DNA: TGCGCCAGCAGTGAGTCCCCTTACTATGGCTACACCTTC.

The gene calls are TRBV6-4 and TRBJ2-3; tentatively, D is TRBD1 (5 bases). V was cut by 0 bases and J by 0 bases, with 7 bases left in between. Germline assignment: CDR1 MRHNA and CDR2 SNTAGT. This CDR3 spans 15 amino acids. CDR3 bases: TGTGCCAGCAGTGACTCGCCAGGGAGCACAGATACGCAGTATTTT. It encodes CASSDSPGSTDTQYF.

This chain joins TRBV10-1 and TRBJ2-1; 13 bases line up with TRBD2. Germline CDR1 WNHNN, CDR2 SYGVQD (reference sequence). This CDR3 is 14 amino acids long. J was trimmed by 9 bases and V by 6 bases; bases with no gene match: 5. The CDR3 sequence: CASSRTSGSGEQFF. The CDR3 DNA reads TGCGCCAGCAGCCGGACTAGCGGGAGCGGTGAGCAGTTCTTC.

The chain has TRBV2 and TRBJ1-4, with TRBD1 identical over 7 bases. CDR3 size: 13 residues. V was pared by 4 bases and J by 11 bases, with 7 bases of the junction left unmatched. The V gene's germline CDR1 is SNHLY and CDR2 FYNNEI. CDR3 sequence: CASSVERDSKLFF. In DNA form, the CDR3 reads TGTGCCAGCAGTGTTGAACGGGACAGCAAACTGTTTTTT.

As for this clone: At one boundary the junction diverges from the germline segment, which might be a read error. The chain links TRBV7-9 to TRBJ2-5; TRBD1 matches 7 bases. Germline CDR1 SEHNR, CDR2 FQNEAQ (reference sequence). The CDR3 length is 15 residues. The CDR3 protein is CASSLVPGQQENQYF. CDR3 nucleotides: TGTGCCAGCAGCTTAGTCCCGGGACAGCAAGAGAACCAGTACTTC.

The V gene is TRBV9, the J gene TRBJ2-6; maybe TRBD1 (8 bases). The CDR3 loop spans 16 amino acids. V was cut by 4 bases and J by 0 bases, with 11 bases left in between. CDR1 is SGDLS, CDR2 YYNGEE, per germline. The CDR3 loop reads CASSTGGDSGANVLTF. The CDR3 DNA follows: TGTGCCAGCAGCACAGGGGGGGACTCTGGGGCCAACGTCCTGACTTTC.

The CDR3 protein is CASGFQLNTEAFF. As DNA, the CDR3 is TGTGCTAGTGGTTTTCAGTTGAACACTGAAGCTTTCTTT. The chain is built from TRBV12-5 and TRBJ1-1; D remains ambiguous. V lost 3 bases and J 0 bases, leaving 5 bases between the germline ends. This CDR3 region has 13 residues. Germline lookup yields CDR1 LGHNT and CDR2 FRNRAP.

V and J are TRBV27 and TRBJ2-7, with D perhaps TRBD2 (6 bases). The CDR3 covers 16 residues. The V end lost 5 bases, the J end lost 2 bases, and 19 bases lay between the germline ends. The germline V gene encodes CDR1 MNHEY and CDR2 SMNVEV (reference sequence). DNA of the CDR3: TGTGCCAGCAGTCCATCCTTACTAGCATTCCCCTACGAGCAGTACTTC. Residues: CASSPSLLAFPYEQYF.

CDR3 nucleotide sequence: TGTGCCAGCAGTGAAGCGCTTCTGGGAGATGGCTACACCTTC. Encoded protein: CASSEALLGDGYTF. This chain connects TRBV2 to TRBJ1-2, with D unclear. The CDR3 spans 14 residues. CDR1 and CDR2 from the germline V gene are SNHLY and FYNNEI. The V end lost 0 bases, the J end lost 6 bases, and 11 bases lay between the germline ends.

The V call is TRBV5-1, the J call TRBJ1-1; tentative D call: TRBD1 (5 bases). CDR1 and CDR2 (germline): SGHRS, YFSETQ. Trimming shortened V by 2 bases and J by 4 bases, and 12 bases separated the two germline ends. The CDR3 runs 14 residues. The CDR3 is CASSLSGLGTEAFF. In DNA, the CDR3 is TGCGCCAGCAGCTTATCGGGACTTGGCACTGAAGCTTTCTTT.

The rearrangement joins TRBV9 to TRBJ1-6; D is unclear. This CDR3 contains 14 residues. The V and J ends lost 0 bases and 7 bases respectively, with 8 bases between them. CDR1 is SGDLS, CDR2 YYNGEE, per germline. The chain's CDR3 is CASSVVELNSPLHF. DNA of the CDR3: TGTGCCAGCAGCGTAGTCGAACTCAATTCACCCCTCCACTTT.

The gene calls are TRBV28 and TRBJ2-5; 7 nucleotides line up with TRBD1. CDR1 and CDR2 (germline): MDHEN, SYDVKM. The CDR3 consists of 17 residues. Unmatched junction bases numbered 15, after V lost 5 bases and J lost 3 bases. Written as DNA, the CDR3 is TGTGCCAGCAGTCCGGGATACAGGGGCTACGGGGAAGAGACCCAGTACTTC. Protein: CASSPGYRGYGEETQYF.

The chain links TRBV5-4 to TRBJ2-3; no firm D call. The CDR3 runs 14 residues. V was trimmed by 3 bases and J by 1 base, leaving 9 bases between them. Per the germline V gene, CDR1 is SGHNT and CDR2 is YYREEE (reference sequence). This CDR3 is CASSSPEGTDTQYF. The DNA for the CDR3 is TGTGCCAGCAGCTCCCCCGAGGGCACAGATACGCAGTATTTT. Full variable domain (remainder filled in from reference TRBV5-4 and TRBJ2-3): ETGVTQSPTHLIKTRGQQVTLRCSSQSGHNTVSWYQQALGQGPQFIFQYYREEENGRGNFPPRFSGLQFPNYSSELNVNALELDDSALYLCASSSPEGTDTQYFGPGTRLTVL.

V usage is TRBV7-9 and J usage is TRBJ2-3; 8 bases agree with TRBD2. The CDR3 contains 16 residues. The junction had 7 bases not matched to a gene; V was cut back by 1 base and J by 4 bases. CDR1 SEHNR and CDR2 FQNEAQ come from the germline V gene (reference sequence). For the CDR3, the DNA is TGTGCCAGCAGCTTAGTGAGCGGGAGTAGGGCAGATACGCAGTATTTT. This translates into CASSLVSGSRADTQYF.

This chain connects TRBV25-1 to TRBJ2-5, with 9 bases aligning to TRBD1. This CDR3 contains 13 residues. Germline CDR1 and CDR2: MGHDK and SYGVNS. J gave up 4 bases and V 5 bases, and 2 bases lay outside the gene matches. The CDR3 reads CASSRTGAETQYF. CDR3 bases: TGTGCCAGCAGTCGGACAGGGGCAGAGACCCAGTACTTC.

The chain is built from TRBV4-2 and TRBJ1-2, with D tentatively TRBD1 (6 bases). The V end was cut by 4 bases, the J end by 4 bases, with 13 bases between. The CDR3 spans 14 residues. The germline V gene encodes CDR1 LGHNA and CDR2 YNFKEQ. The CDR3: CASSLYRDGYGYTF. CDR3 bases: TGTGCCAGCAGCCTATACAGGGATGGCTATGGCTACACCTTC.

The rearrangement links TRBV5-4 to TRBJ2-5, with a weak D call TRBD2 (6 bases). The V end lost 2 bases, the J end lost 4 bases, and 18 bases lay between the germline ends. The CDR3 consists of 16 residues. CDR1 and CDR2 (germline): SGHNT, YYREEE (reference sequence). The CDR3 reads CASSFKGLDSGETQYF. The CDR3 bases are TGTGCCAGCAGCTTTAAGGGCTTGGATAGCGGAGAGACCCAGTACTTC. Full variable domain (outside the CDR3, taken from reference TRBV5-4 and TRBJ2-5): ETGVTQSPTHLIKTRGQQVTLRCSSQSGHNTVSWYQQALGQGPQFIFQYYREEENGRGNFPPRFSGLQFPNYSSELNVNALELDDSALYLCASSFKGLDSGETQYFGPGTRLLVL.

The gene calls are TRBV29-1 and TRBJ2-1; 11 bases map to TRBD2. CDR3 size: 11 residues. CDR1 and CDR2 from the germline V gene are SQVTM and ANQGSEA. V shed 2 bases and J 15 bases; nucleotides not matched to a gene: 3. The CDR3 reads CSVENLAGGFF. The CDR3 DNA sequence: TGCAGCGTTGAAAACCTAGCGGGGGGGTTCTTC.

The chain combines TRBV28 with TRBJ2-1, with TRBD2 identical over 10 bases. This CDR3 contains 17 residues. The germline CDR1 and CDR2 sequences are MDHEN and SYDVKM. V lost 4 bases and J lost 9; bases outside the gene matches: 15. The DNA for the CDR3 is TGTGCCAGCAGTTCCTTTCGATGGACTAGCGGCATAATTGAGCAGTTCTTC. This codes for CASSSFRWTSGIIEQFF.

The chain recombines TRBV7-2 with TRBJ2-1; possible D gene TRBD2, 5 bases. Trimming took 7 bases from V and 5 from J, leaving 9 bases between them. The CDR3 runs to 12 residues. Germline loops: CDR1 SGHTA, CDR2 FQGNSA. This CDR3 is CASTLGDNEQFF. The CDR3, as DNA: TGTGCCAGCACCCTCGGGGACAATGAGCAGTTCTTC.

The CDR3 DNA is TGTGCCAGTAGTCGGATATCCGCTAGCTATGGCTACACCTTC. It translates to CASSRISASYGYTF. The gene calls are TRBV19 and TRBJ1-2; unclear D gene. V was shortened by 5 bases and J by 4 bases, with 14 bases between the two germline ends. Germline values: CDR1 LNHDA, CDR2 SQIVND (reference sequence). This CDR3 is 14 amino acids long.